Listed here is a single T cell receptor beta chain. Here immunoSEQ multiplex PCR was the method, and the copy in TCRdb shows in-frame clones only, minus some. Of approximately 85,000 clones detected, approximately 90% appear once; the ten largest clones hold more than 2%. The data belong to a study of T cell changes during pregnancy in multiple sclerosis. The receptor was isolated from a female donor with multiple sclerosis, enrolled in a pregnancy study. The sample was peripheral blood, taken in the first trimester of pregnancy.

CDR3: CASSLGGTVSYEQYF. In nucleotides, the CDR3 is TGCGCCAGCAGCTTGGGGGGGACAGTCTCTTACGAGCAGTACTTC. This sequence joins TRBV5-1 and TRBJ2-7, with TRBD1 matching 7 bases. With 0 bases clipped from V and 4 bases from J, the junction kept 7 bases outside the gene matches. The CDR3 covers 15 residues. Germline loops: CDR1 SGHRS, CDR2 YFSETQ.